A selection of T cell receptor beta chains follows, all from one sample in a study of PD-1 blockade in classical Hodgkin lymphoma. Profiled with immunoSEQ multiplex PCR; TCRdb holds only in-frame clones, not every one. The table has tens of thousands of clones, about 92% seen once. Sequenced here: peripheral blood mononuclear cells (PBMCs), sampled at baseline. Every receptor here comes from a human donor with classical Hodgkin lymphoma. Both conserved end residues are part of each CDR3. Fields, in order: D gene, V gene, J gene, clone size, CDR3 DNA, CDR3 protein. The D gene is left open where the match is weak. Part of the rows lack a size; the others show once, few, many or a class for expanded clones.

NA	TRBV15	TRBJ1-6	NA	TGTGCCACCAGCAGAGCGGCTAATTCACCCCTCCACTTT	CATSRAANSPLHF
NA	TRBV27	TRBJ2-3	NA	TGTGCCAGCAGTTTAGGGGGGGACAGGTGGAGTCCAGATACGCAGTATTTT	CASSLGGDRWSPDTQYF
NA	TRBV21-1	TRBJ1-5	NA	TGTGCCAGCAGCAAAGGTAGGGGTCCATTTAATCAGCCCCAGCATTTT	CASSKGRGPFNQPQHF
NA	TRBV28	TRBJ2-7	NA	TGTGCCAGCAGGTCACCCTCCTCCTTGGGGACTGACCCCTACGAGCAGTACTTC	CASRSPSSLGTDPYEQYF
NA	TRBV6-1	TRBJ1-5	once	TGTGCCAGCGGACAGAGTAGCAATCAGCCCCAGCATTTT	CASGQSSNQPQHF
NA	TRBV7-3	TRBJ1-1	NA	TGTGCCAGCAGCCCCCACGTGGCGTACACTGAAGCTTTCTTT	CASSPHVAYTEAFF
TRBD1	TRBV5-1	TRBJ1-1	once	TGCGCCAGCATGGGACAGAACCAGAAGAACACTGAAGCTTTCTTT	CASMGQNQKNTEAFF
TRBD2	TRBV19	TRBJ2-7	NA	TGTGCCAGTAGTATAGTTCCCCCCGGGAGGGCACCCTACGAGCAGTACTTC	CASSIVPPGRAPYEQYF
NA	TRBV19	TRBJ2-1	once	TGTGCCAGTAGTATATTGTATTCGGACCACGCACCCAATGAGCAGTTCTTC	CASSILYSDHAPNEQFF
NA	TRBV7-9	TRBJ2-5	once	TGTGCCAGCAGCTTACCTCAGGAGACCCAGTACTTC	CASSLPQETQYF
NA	TRBV5-1	TRBJ2-5	NA	TGCGCCAGCAGCTTGGTGGGTGAGACCCAGTACTTC	CASSLVGETQYF
NA	TRBV19	TRBJ2-7	NA	TGTGCCAGTAGTATCGGGGCCCCCTCCTACGAGCAGTACTTC	CASSIGAPSYEQYF
TRBD1	TRBV11-2	TRBJ1-5	NA	TGTGCCAGCAGCTCCTTAGGACAGGGGGCAAATCAGCCCCAGCATTTT	CASSSLGQGANQPQHF
TRBD1	TRBV10-3	TRBJ1-5	NA	TGTGCCATCAGGGGACAGGGGGCGGGTCAGCCCCAGCATTTT	CAIRGQGAGQPQHF
TRBD2	TRBV9	TRBJ2-1	NA	TGTGCCAGCAGCGTAGGACTAAGCGGGGGAGCCTACAATGAGCAGTTCTTC	CASSVGLSGGAYNEQFF
NA	TRBV18	TRBJ2-5	NA	TGTGCCAGCTCACCGGACTGGACGTCAGGCCAAGAGACCCAGTACTTC	CASSPDWTSGQETQYF
TRBD1	TRBV18	TRBJ1-2	NA	TGTGCCAGCTCATCGACAGGGAACCCTAGCTATGGCTACACCTTC	CASSSTGNPSYGYTF
TRBD1	TRBV27	TRBJ1-2	NA	TGTGCCAGCAGCTCGGGACAGCACTATGGCTACACCTTC	CASSSGQHYGYTF
TRBD1	TRBV5-1	TRBJ2-5	NA	TGCGCCAGCAGCATCGGACAGGGCCAAGAGACCCAGTACTTC	CASSIGQGQETQYF
TRBD1	TRBV6-5	TRBJ2-7	NA	TGTGCCAGCAGTTCGCCTGCCCTGGACAGGGACGAGCAGTACTTC	CASSSPALDRDEQYF
NA	TRBV27	TRBJ2-7	NA	TGTGCCAGCAGTTTATCACGGGGCTCCTCCTACGAGCAGTACTTC	CASSLSRGSSYEQYF
NA	TRBV30	TRBJ1-1	NA	TGTGCCTGGAGTGTCGAGGGTTCCACTGAAGCTTTCTTT	CAWSVEGSTEAFF
NA	TRBV4-2	TRBJ2-5	once	TGTGCCAGCAGCCAAGAGGGAGGGGGGGAAGAGACCCAGTACTTC	CASSQEGGGEETQYF
TRBD2	TRBV5-1	TRBJ2-7	NA	TGCGCCAGCAGCTTGGACCCGGGGGGCTCCTACGAGCAGTACTTC	CASSLDPGGSYEQYF
TRBD2	TRBV19	TRBJ2-1	NA	TGTGCCAGTAGCCCACGTGGCGGGAGCTCCTACAATGAGCAGTTCTTC	CASSPRGGSSYNEQFF
NA	TRBV7-9	TRBJ2-4	NA	TGTGCCAGCAGCTTAAAACCTAACATTCAGTACTTC	CASSLKPNIQYF
TRBD2	TRBV19	TRBJ2-1	NA	TGTGCCAGTAGTATGATTGCTAGCGGGGGATACAATGAGCAGTTCTTC	CASSMIASGGYNEQFF
NA	TRBV7-6	TRBJ2-7	few	TGTGCCAGCAGCTTAACCGGTAGCTCCGAGCAGTACTTC	CASSLTGSSEQYF
NA	TRBV14	TRBJ2-5	once	TGTGCCAGCAGCCAAGAACTCAGGGGTCAAGAGACCCAGTACTTC	CASSQELRGQETQYF
NA	TRBV6-1	TRBJ2-7	NA	TGTGCCAGCAGTGAAGAAAGGGTTGGCTACGAGCAGTACTTC	CASSEERVGYEQYF
NA	TRBV10-3	TRBJ1-2	NA	TGTGCCATCAGTGTCGACGGGAACTATGGCTACACCTTC	CAISVDGNYGYTF
NA	TRBV29-1	TRBJ1-2	NA	TGCAGCGTTGACAAGGGTACAGTTGTCGATGGCTACACCTTC	CSVDKGTVVDGYTF
TRBD2	TRBV19	TRBJ2-2	NA	TGTGCCAGTAGTAGACTAGCGGGGGGCGCGAACACCGGGGAGCTGTTTTTT	CASSRLAGGANTGELFF
TRBD2	TRBV7-2	TRBJ2-3	NA	TGTGCCAGCAGCGATTCTAGCGGGGGCACAGATACGCAGTATTTT	CASSDSSGGTDTQYF